These 9 T cell receptor beta chains originate from one sample sequenced in a study of blood T cell repertoires in COVID-19. The protocol was immunoSEQ multiplex PCR, while the TCRdb copy is restricted to in-frame clones and leaves out a portion. The table has 45,000 to 75,000 clones, about 86% seen once. Sample: peripheral blood. The receptor source for this set is a man between 60 and 75 years old with acute or convalescent COVID-19.

This chain joins TRBV6-5 and TRBJ2-2; 14 bases fit TRBD2. The germline V gene encodes CDR1 MNHEY and CDR2 SVGAGI. There are 15 residues in the CDR3. J gave up 3 bases and V 6 bases, and 0 bases lay outside the gene matches. The CDR3 nucleotides are TGTGCCAGCAGGGGACTAGCGGGAGACACCGGGGAGCTGTTTTTT. Protein product: CASRGLAGDTGELFF.

The V call is TRBV6-4, the J call TRBJ2-7; TRBD2 agrees at 8 bases. Germline CDR1 MRHNA, CDR2 SNTAGT. J lost 5 bases, V lost 2 bases, and 8 bases had no gene match. This CDR3 spans 15 amino acids. The CDR3 protein is CASSDLGGAPNEQYF. The DNA for the CDR3 is TGTGCCAGCAGTGACCTCGGGGGGGCCCCAAACGAGCAGTACTTC.

The gene calls are TRBV2 and TRBJ1-5, with a possible D match to TRBD1 (6 bases). V lost 8 bases and J lost 3, with 17 bases in between. Germline CDR1 reads SNHLY; CDR2 reads FYNNEI. The CDR3 has 15 residues. This chain's CDR3 is CASDGVGGFNQPQHF. Written as DNA, the CDR3 is TGTGCCAGCGACGGGGTAGGGGGATTCAATCAGCCCCAGCATTTT.

This chain links TRBV2 with TRBJ1-1; TRBD1 agrees at 8 bases. CDR3 size: 14 residues. The germline V gene has CDR1 SNHLY and CDR2 FYNNEI. The V segment lost 4 bases and the J segment 5 bases; nucleotides outside the gene matches: 6. Here the CDR3 reads CASSGVTGATEAFF. The CDR3, as DNA: TGTGCCAGCAGTGGGGTGACAGGGGCAACTGAAGCTTTCTTT.

The rearrangement uses TRBV7-9 and TRBJ1-4, with D tentatively TRBD1 (5 bases). Germline CDR1 and CDR2: SEHNR and FQNEAQ (reference sequence). Trimming left V 4 bases short and J 2 bases short, with 14 bases between. The CDR3 extends over 16 amino acids. The CDR3 sequence is CASSSKAGDTNEKLFF. DNA of the CDR3: TGTGCCAGCAGCTCTAAGGCGGGGGATACTAATGAAAAACTGTTTTTT.

The CDR3 is CASSRYKDTGELFF. The CDR3 DNA follows: TGTGCCAGCAGTAGATACAAAGACACCGGGGAGCTGTTTTTT. V is TRBV6-2 or TRBV6-3 and J is TRBJ2-2; D not resolved. This CDR3 has 14 residues. Trimming shortened V by 5 bases and J by 3 bases, and 10 bases separated the two germline ends. Germline V gene data show CDR1 as MNHEY and CDR2 as SVGEGT.

The chain has TRBV6-5 and TRBJ2-5; D may be TRBD2 (5 bases). The CDR3 is made up of 15 amino acids. Germline V gene sequence: CDR1 MNHEY, CDR2 SVGAGI. Trimming stripped 6 bases from V and 0 bases from J, with 14 bases between. CDR3 sequence reads: CASSKRGRYQETQYF. The CDR3 region has the DNA TGTGCCAGCAGCAAACGAGGGAGATACCAAGAGACCCAGTACTTC.

The chain couples TRBV10-3 to TRBJ2-1, with TRBD2 matching 11 bases. V lost 6 bases, J lost 5 bases, and 6 bases stayed unmatched. The CDR3 runs to 15 residues. From germline, CDR1 is ENHRY and CDR2 SYGVKD. The CDR3 sequence: CAIRAGLAENNEQFF. The CDR3 DNA sequence: TGTGCCATCAGAGCGGGACTAGCGGAAAACAATGAGCAGTTCTTC.

J is TRBJ1-6 and V is TRBV6-5; D gene unclear. This CDR3 spans 12 amino acids. Trimming took off 6 bases at V and 7 bases at J, with 7 bases between the two ends. Germline values: CDR1 MNHEY, CDR2 SVGAGI. The chain's CDR3 is CASSLRNSPLHF. CDR3 DNA: TGTGCCAGCAGCCTCAGAAATTCACCCCTCCACTTT.